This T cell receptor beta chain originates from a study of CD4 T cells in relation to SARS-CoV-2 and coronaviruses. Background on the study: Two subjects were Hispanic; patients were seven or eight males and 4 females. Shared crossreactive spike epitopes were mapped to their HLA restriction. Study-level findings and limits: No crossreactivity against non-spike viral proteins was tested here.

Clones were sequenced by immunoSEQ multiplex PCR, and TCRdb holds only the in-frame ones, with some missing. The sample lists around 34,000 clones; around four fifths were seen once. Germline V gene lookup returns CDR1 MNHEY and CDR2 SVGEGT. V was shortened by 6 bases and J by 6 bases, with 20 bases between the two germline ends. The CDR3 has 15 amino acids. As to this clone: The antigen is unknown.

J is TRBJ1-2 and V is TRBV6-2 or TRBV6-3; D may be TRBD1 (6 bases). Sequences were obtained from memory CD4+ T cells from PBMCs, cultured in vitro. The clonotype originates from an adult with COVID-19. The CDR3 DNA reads TGTGCCAGCAGCCGCCGGTTGGGGGCGGATGATGGCTACACCTTC. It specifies CASSRRLGADDGYTF.